This TCR beta chain was identified in a study of cytomegalovirus exposure and HLA in healthy donors. Study conclusions and caveats: CMV serostatus was the only immune exposure information that was available. In a later analysis, an Asian-associated ancestry cluster reportedly showed fewer N-insertions than the roughly 730-donor mean.

As for this clone: Its antigen is as yet unknown.

The CDR3 covers 13 residues. Germline V gene data show CDR1 as SNHLY and CDR2 as FYNNEI. V shed 3 bases and J shed 7 bases, with 13 bases lying between them. The PCR made use of 60 Vbeta and 13 Jbeta primers. Assay used: immunoSEQ multiplex PCR; TCRdb lists only in-frame clones, some missing. Of approximately 250,000 clones in the sample, just under 80% are singletons; the top ten hold about 0.5%. Source material: PBMCs. The chain links TRBV2 to TRBJ2-7, with a possible D match to TRBD2 (6 bases). The receptor was isolated from a boy between 5 and 17 years old in good health and CMV-seronegative. The CDR3 sequence: CASSDSRAGEQYF. The CDR3 DNA is TGTGCCAGCAGTGACTCAAGGGCGGGGGAGCAGTACTTC.